The rows below give T cell receptor beta chains drawn from one sample of a study of T cells in Graves' hyperthyroidism and ophthalmopathy. MiXCR, run by TCRdb on the multiplex PCR reads, gives a single entry per CDR3 protein. Here the sample spans 450,000 to 550,000 distinct CDR3 sequences, around 22% being singletons. Input material: blood. Every receptor here comes from a woman in her 30s with Graves' ophthalmopathy. Each CDR3 is given with its conserved first and last residue. D genes are given only for firm matches. Expanded clones are given a class, and other clones once, few, many or no size at all.

.	TRBV30	.	TRBJ1-2	CAWTGSNYGHTF	TGTGCCTGGACAGGGTCTAACTATGGCCACACCTTC
.	TRBV30	many	TRBJ1-1	CAWSDYQVPLF	TGTGCCTGGAGTGATTATCAGGTCCCCCTATTT
.	TRBV20-1	many	TRBJ2-4	CSAKILTDLLAKNIQYF	TGCAGTGCGAAAATATTAACCGATTTATTAGCCAAAAACATTCAGTACTTC
TRBD1	TRBV19	many	TRBJ1-1	CASSLPGQGMNTEAFF	TGTGCCAGTAGTCTTCCGGGACAGGGAATGAACACTGAAGCTTTCTTT
.	TRBV12-3/TRBV12-4	few	TRBJ1-5	CASSLGVESQPQHF	TGTGCCAGCAGTTTGGGGGTAGAAAGCCAGCCCCAGCATTTT
.	TRBV10-3	many	TRBJ2-5	CAISDSGQIDQETQYF	TGTGCCATCAGTGACTCCGGACAGATCGACCAAGAGACCCAGTACTTC
.	TRBV6-2/TRBV6-3	many	TRBJ1-2	CASTMGQGHYGYTF	TGTGCCAGCACCATGGGACAAGGTCACTATGGCTACACCTTC
TRBD1	TRBV20-1	many	TRBJ2-5	CSAGPRQGRETQYF	TGCAGTGCTGGGCCTAGACAGGGTCGGGAGACCCAGTACTTC
.	TRBV2	many	TRBJ1-5	CASSEGRVTQPQHF	TGTGCCAGCAGTGAAGGTAGGGTTACTCAGCCCCAGCATTTT
.	TRBV20-1	many	TRBJ1-1	CSARVWEDTEAFF	TGCAGTGCTAGAGTATGGGAGGACACTGAAGCTTTCTTT
.	TRBV6-5	many	TRBJ1-5	CASSYDGGAGQPQHF	TGTGCCAGCAGTTACGACGGGGGCGCAGGGCAGCCCCAGCATTTT
.	TRBV6-1	.	TRBJ2-7	CASSSAIQGRPPYEQYF	TGTGCCAGCAGTAGCGCTATACAGGGAAGACCCCCCTACGAGCAGTACTTC
.	TRBV7-3	many	TRBJ2-5	CASSPNSRRYQETQYF	TGTGCCAGCAGCCCAAACAGCAGGAGGTACCAAGAGACCCAGTACTTC
.	TRBV15	many	TRBJ2-5	CATSRALDPPTQYF	TGTGCCACCAGCAGAGCTCTGGACCCTCCGACCCAGTACTTC
.	TRBV10-3	.	TRBJ1-2	CATHTRTENYGYTF	TGTGCCACGCACACAAGGACAGAGAACTATGGCTACACCTTC
.	TRBV11-3	many	TRBJ2-5	CASSFRGAETQYF	TGTGCCAGCAGCTTTAGAGGGGCGGAGACCCAGTACTTC